The T cell receptor (beta chain) described here comes from a study of Ad26.COV2.S vaccination and SARS-CoV-2 variants. Study details: Donor was in the COV1001 Ad26.COV2.S trial arm. Regarding the study as a whole: Compared with placebo recipients, vaccine recipients had higher spike-specific TCR breadth.

Trimming stripped 2 bases from V and 0 bases from J, with 11 bases between. CDR3 length equals 16 residues. Germline V gene data show CDR1 as LGHDT and CDR2 as YNNKEL (reference sequence). Indicated treatment: roughly 20 received Ad26.COV2.S at low or high dose, single or two shots; about 5 received placebo; per-sample allocation not given. Each sample was drawn 63 days after the first injection (of vaccine or placebo). Ad26 vector vaccine expressed Wuhan-strain SARS-CoV-2 spike. Remarks on this clone: The antigen remains unidentified.

Sequenced by immunoSEQ multiplex PCR; TCRdb stores in-frame clones only, minus some. Of about 470,000 clones listed, roughly 91% are singletons. The material was peripheral blood, obtained in a trial of Ad26.COV2.S vaccine versus placebo. This TCR was recovered from a person between 18 and 60 years old who received the Ad26.COV2.S COVID-19 vaccine or a placebo. The chain joins TRBV3-1 (or the pseudogene TRBV3-2) to TRBJ2-4; no clear D gene. CDR3: CASSQYHALAKNIQYF. The CDR3 nucleotides are TGTGCCAGCAGCCAATATCATGCCCTAGCCAAAAACATTCAGTACTTC.